This T cell receptor beta chain was recorded in a study of low-dose radiotherapy and immunotherapy resistance in tumors. Time point of the sample: after trial treatment. The treatment was: LDRT plus nivolumab, ipilimumab, low-dose cyclophosphamide and aspirin (RACIN trial). This CDR3 comprises 17 residues. The V gene end was trimmed by 1 base and the J gene end by 1 base; junction bases not matched to a gene: 6. Germline V gives CDR1 LGHNA, CDR2 YNFKEQ. With TRAV- and TRBV-specific primers, first-strand cDNA was made, covering the alpha and beta chains. Over roughly 20 PCR cycles, TCRs were amplified from a constant-region primer and V-primer adapter. MiXCR, run by TCRdb on the reads, gives a single entry per CDR3 protein. The sample yields approximately 100,000 distinct CDR3 sequences, roughly 20% seen once. In its sample, this clonotype was seen many times.

The sequencing here drew on PBMCs, taken after low-dose radiotherapy plus immunotherapy. The clonotype comes from a male donor with prostate cancer. This sequence joins TRBV4-2 and TRBJ2-3; 9 bases fit TRBD2. The CDR3 nucleotides are TGTGCCAGCAGCCAAGTGAGTAGCGGGGGCCGCACAGATACGCAGTATTTT. Its protein is CASSQVSSGGRTDTQYF.